These 17 T cell receptor beta chains share one sample of origin, sequenced in a study of T cells in Graves' hyperthyroidism and ophthalmopathy. Template material for amplifying TCR beta CDR3 regions consisted of RNA transcripts. Researchers ran a first-round RT-PCR on the TCR CDR3 using the HTBI primer set. TCRdb reprocessed the multiplex PCR reads via MiXCR and lists one record per CDR3 protein. The sample holds 480,000 or so distinct CDR3 sequences, 40% to 50% seen once. The sample comprised peripheral blood or thyroid tissue (not recorded which). These receptors were obtained from an adult woman with Graves' disease, either hyperthyroidism or ophthalmopathy (not recorded which).

This chain connects TRBV6-1 to TRBJ1-5; no firm D call. Germline lookup yields CDR1 MNHNS and CDR2 SASEGT. The CDR3 has 15 residues. V was clipped by 2 bases and J by 1 base, with 9 bases between them. In DNA form, the CDR3 reads TGTGCCAGCAGTGAACATGGGGTCAGCAATCAGCCCCAGCATTTT. It codes for CASSEHGVSNQPQHF.

The rearrangement links TRBV10-3 to TRBJ2-5; no firm D call. The CDR3 spans 12 residues. Trimming took off 5 bases at V and 2 bases at J, with 6 bases between the two ends. Germline V gives CDR1 ENHRY, CDR2 SYGVKD. The CDR3 nucleotides read TGTGCCATCAGTTTCTTTCAAGAGACCCAGTACTTC. The encoded protein is CAISFFQETQYF.

The chain has TRBV7-9 and TRBJ2-2; D is uncertain. Between the trimmed V and J ends, which lost 1 base and 7 bases, there was a span of 7 bases. Germline V CDR1 and CDR2: SEHNR, FQNEAQ (reference sequence). CDR3 length: 13 residues. CDR3 nucleotides: TGTGCCAGCAGCTTAGATCGCGTCGGGGAGCTGTTTTTT. Amino acid sequence: CASSLDRVGELFF.

To note about this clonotype: One junction end does not reproduce the germline sequence, and a read error may be involved. This chain uses TRBV9 with TRBJ1-3; no clear D. CDR1 is SGDLS, CDR2 YYNGEE, per germline. This CDR3 comprises 12 residues. CDR3 DNA: TGTGCCAGCAGCGTAGCGGGAAGCACCATATATTTT. As protein: CASSVAGSTIYF.

The table lists this clonotype with many counts. The V call is TRBV20-1, the J call TRBJ1-2; 9 bases fit TRBD1. V gave up 1 base and J gave up 0 bases; unmatched junction bases: 12. The CDR3 length is 18 residues. Germline V CDR1 and CDR2: DFQATT, SNEGSKA (reference sequence). This chain's CDR3 is CSARGVPGQGGTNYGYTF. The DNA for the CDR3 is TGCAGTGCTAGAGGCGTCCCGGGACAGGGCGGGACTAACTATGGCTACACCTTC.

This clonotype was found many times. The genes are TRBV6-1 and TRBJ1-1; the D is unclear. Trimming shortened V by 4 bases and J by 4 bases, and 13 bases separated the two germline ends. The CDR3 has 14 amino acids. Germline V gene data show CDR1 as MNHNS and CDR2 as SASEGT. In nucleotides, the CDR3 is TGTGCCAGCAGTGCCGATCGGGAGGGCACTGAAGCTTTCTTT. Protein product: CASSADREGTEAFF.

This clonotype has at least ten counts. The chain combines TRBV29-1 with TRBJ2-7; 11 positions match TRBD1. This CDR3 spans 12 amino acids. The V gene's germline CDR1 is SQVTM and CDR2 ANQGSEA. V gave up 6 bases and J gave up 5 bases; unmatched junction bases: 3. The CDR3 nucleotides are TGCAGCGTCGGACAGGGGGCCCACGAGCAGTACTTC. Protein product: CSVGQGAHEQYF.

Ten or more counts support this clonotype. V gene TRBV7-2 combines with J gene TRBJ1-1, with D uncertain. Germline V gene lookup returns CDR1 SGHTA and CDR2 FQGNSA. The CDR3 runs 15 residues. With 5 bases removed from V and 1 base from J, the gap between germline ends came to 14 bases. The CDR3 DNA reads as TGTGCCAGCAGCCGCCCCCGTGGGAAGAACACTGAAGCTTTCTTT. It translates to CASSRPRGKNTEAFF.

The V call is TRBV10-2, the J call TRBJ1-5; TRBD1 aligns across 8 bases. V was pared by 4 bases and J by 3 bases, with 5 bases of the junction left unmatched. In germline, CDR1 is WSHSY, CDR2 SAAADI. This CDR3 contains 15 residues. The CDR3 nucleotides are TGCGCCAGCAGTGGGCAGGGGGCAGACAATCAGCCCCAGCATTTT. The encoded protein is CASSGQGADNQPQHF.

This clonotype occurred many times. The chain uses TRBV29-1 and TRBJ2-5; D is undetermined. Germline V gene sequence: CDR1 SQVTM, CDR2 ANQGSEA. V was trimmed by 6 bases and J by 2 bases, leaving 7 bases between them. The CDR3 is 11 amino acids. CDR3 DNA sequence: TGCAGCGTAGGGATACAAGAGACCCAGTACTTC. It translates to CSVGIQETQYF.

The table lists this clonotype with a few counts. The CDR3 sequence is CASSLFFSGPSSSYEQYF. CDR3 nucleotides: TGTGCCAGCAGCTTATTTTTCAGCGGGCCTAGCAGCTCCTACGAGCAGTACTTC. The chain carries TRBV7-2 and TRBJ2-7, with D tentatively TRBD2 (6 bases). The length of the CDR3 is 18 residues. Germline CDR1 and CDR2: SGHTA and FQGNSA. V lost 2 bases and J lost 0, with 20 bases in between.

The genes are TRBV7-9 and TRBJ2-2, with 7 bases that match TRBD2. The V and J ends lost 9 bases and 0 bases, in that order; junction bases with no gene match: 7. The germline CDR1 and CDR2 sequences are SEHNR and FQNEAQ (reference sequence). The CDR3 runs to 15 residues. The CDR3 sequence: CASARAGTNTGELFF. CDR3 DNA sequence: TGTGCCAGTGCTAGAGCGGGAACGAACACCGGGGAGCTGTTTTTT.

The V and J genes are TRBV29-1 and TRBJ2-1; D remains ambiguous. V was clipped by 4 bases and J by 7 bases, with 8 bases between them. CDR1 SQVTM and CDR2 ANQGSEA come from the germline V gene. This CDR3 is 11 amino acids long. This CDR3 reads CSVVLGNEQFF. The CDR3 DNA follows: TGCAGCGTTGTCCTGGGGAATGAGCAGTTCTTC.

The V gene is TRBV10-2, the J gene TRBJ2-5; 8 bases fit TRBD2. V dropped 11 bases and J dropped 4; count of bases not matched to a gene: 12. This CDR3 has 14 amino acids. The germline V gene encodes CDR1 WSHSY and CDR2 SAAADI. The CDR3 DNA follows: TGCGCCTCAGCACACCAAGCGGGAGTAGAGACCCAGTACTTC. It specifies CASAHQAGVETQYF.

This clonotype showed up just a few times. This chain joins TRBV6-5 and TRBJ1-3; D gene unclear. Germline CDR1 and CDR2: MNHEY and SVGAGI. The CDR3 has 13 amino acids. V was cut by 7 bases and J by 4 bases, with 11 bases left in between. Written as DNA, the CDR3 is TGTGCCAGCAAGGTGGAAGGAGGAAACACCATATATTTT. This gives the protein CASKVEGGNTIYF.

J is TRBJ2-5 and V is TRBV10-3; D gene unclear. The V and J ends lost 4 bases and 7 bases respectively, with 16 bases between them. The CDR3 is 14 residues long. The germline V gene encodes CDR1 ENHRY and CDR2 SYGVKD. The CDR3 loop reads CAISGARLEGTQYF. CDR3 nucleotide sequence: TGTGCCATCAGTGGAGCTCGGCTAGAAGGGACCCAGTACTTC.

The genes are TRBV5-1 and TRBJ2-5, with D possibly TRBD2 on 6 matching bases. The V gene's germline CDR1 is SGHRS and CDR2 YFSETQ. V shed 6 bases and J shed 1 base, with 16 bases lying between them. The CDR3 has 15 residues. The CDR3 protein is CASNQGGSVQETQYF. In nucleotides, the CDR3 is TGCGCCAGCAACCAGGGAGGTAGCGTCCAAGAGACCCAGTACTTC.